This note documents a single T cell receptor beta chain sequence. Before being deemed recovered, Cohort 3 donors had two negative PCRs, clearance, or symptom resolution. This entry comes from a study of blood T cell repertoires in COVID-19. The overall study: Sites in the United States, Italy and Spain provided acute and convalescent COVID-19 samples. The cDNA or gDNA used as material had been derived from T cells, B-cell-depleted T cells, or PBMCs.

In the study's own analysis: Researchers report that nucleated cell counts were estimated from reference gene primer amplification. Measured with immunoSEQ multiplex PCR; TCRdb has only the in-frame clones, and not every one. V and J calls and clone size follow that table, whereas D and trimming were derived from the DNA. The sample holds approximately 170,000 clones, 75% to 90% seen once. The CDR3 spans 13 residues. Trimming removed 2 bases from V and 2 bases from J, with 6 bases in between. Germline CDR1 reads MNHEY; CDR2 reads SVGEGT. The receptor comes from a woman aged 45-65 years who had recovered from COVID-19. The specimen was PBMCs or T cells enriched from blood (not recorded which). The chain combines TRBV6-2 or TRBV6-3 with TRBJ1-2; D unresolved. Here the CDR3 reads CASSYGPNYGYTF. CDR3 in DNA: TGTGCCAGCAGTTACGGGCCGAACTATGGCTACACCTTC.